This TCR beta chain was found in a study of blood T cell repertoires in COVID-19. Study at large: The origin of the acute and convalescent COVID-19 samples was the United States, Italy and Spain. Nucleic acid was either cDNA or gDNA, and it came from T cells, B-cell-depleted T cells, or PBMCs.

The CDR3 loop spans 14 amino acids. The germline V gene encodes CDR1 SGHTA and CDR2 FQGTGA. The V end was cut by 1 base, the J end by 2 bases, with 9 bases between. In the authors' workflow: Estimates of nucleated cell counts were drawn from the amplification of reference gene primers. The repertoire was sequenced with immunoSEQ multiplex PCR; TCRdb's copy has only in-frame clones and lacks some. D and trimming come from the DNA, and the V and J calls and clone size come from that table. Of a few hundred thousand clones listed, almost 85% were seen once; the top ten hold around 7.2%. The sequencing sample was made of peripheral blood. The rearrangement links TRBV7-3 to TRBJ2-7, with a possible D match to TRBD2 (6 bases). The sequence derives from a human donor in a cohort sampled during active COVID-19. The CDR3 protein is CASSLIGGAYEQYF. CDR3 nucleotides: TGTGCCAGCAGCTTAATAGGCGGGGCCTACGAGCAGTACTTC.